This T cell receptor (beta chain) was obtained from a study of post-analysis software for immune sequencing data. Overall study: Multiple sclerosis in the patients followed relapsing-remitting, secondary progressive and progressive-relapsing courses.

Per germline, CDR1 SGHTA and CDR2 FQGNSA. The length of the CDR3 is 15 residues. Trimming took 2 bases from V and 1 from J, leaving 11 bases between them. Study-wide results and limits: Comparison of patients with controls showed roughly five TRBV segments more frequent in patients, TRBV5-6, TRBV5-1 and TRBV20-1 among them.

Comment on this clonotype: The target antigen is unknown.

Sequencing libraries made from TCR beta cDNA carried unique molecular identifiers. Once about 0.85 to 10 million T cells were used, about 510,000 cDNA molecules resulted. TCRdb recomputed calls from the PCR reads with MiXCR, one row per CDR3 protein. The sample has about 400,000 distinct CDR3 sequences; 30% to 45% are singletons. This TCR was recovered from a girl aged 5-17 years with multiple sclerosis. Specimen: blood. The chain links TRBV7-2 to TRBJ1-2; no clear D gene. The CDR3 region has the DNA TGTGCCAGCAGCTTACCCGACGCTAGTAACTATGGCTACACCTTC. Translating gives CASSLPDASNYGYTF.